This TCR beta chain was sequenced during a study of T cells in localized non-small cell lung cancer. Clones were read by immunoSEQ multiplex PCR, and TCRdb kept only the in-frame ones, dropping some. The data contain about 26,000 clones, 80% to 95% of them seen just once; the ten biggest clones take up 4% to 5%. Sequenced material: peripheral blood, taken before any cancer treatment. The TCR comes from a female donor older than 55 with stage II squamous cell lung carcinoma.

CDR3 DNA: TGCGCCAGCAGCTTGGACCCAGGGGGAGGTCAGCCCCAGCATTTT. Amino acid sequence: CASSLDPGGGQPQHF. V usage is TRBV5-1 and J usage is TRBJ1-5; TRBD1 agrees at 7 bases. The CDR3 loop spans 15 amino acids. The V gene end was trimmed by 0 bases and the J gene end by 6 bases; junction bases not matched to a gene: 6. From germline, CDR1 is SGHRS and CDR2 YFSETQ.